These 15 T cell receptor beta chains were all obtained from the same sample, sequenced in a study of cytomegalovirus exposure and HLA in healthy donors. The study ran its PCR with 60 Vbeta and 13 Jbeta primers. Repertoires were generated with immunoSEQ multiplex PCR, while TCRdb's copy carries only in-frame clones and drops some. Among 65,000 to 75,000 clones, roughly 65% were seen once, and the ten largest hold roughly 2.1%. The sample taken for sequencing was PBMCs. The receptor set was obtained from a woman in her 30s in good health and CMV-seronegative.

The CDR3 DNA reads TGTGCCAGCAGGGTGAGGCGGCAGCCCCAGCATTTT. It yields the protein CASRVRRQPQHF. The chain couples TRBV28 to TRBJ1-5; unclear D gene. The CDR3 length is 12 residues. V dropped 6 bases and J dropped 7 bases, with 10 bases sitting between them. Germline assignment: CDR1 MDHEN and CDR2 SYDVKM.

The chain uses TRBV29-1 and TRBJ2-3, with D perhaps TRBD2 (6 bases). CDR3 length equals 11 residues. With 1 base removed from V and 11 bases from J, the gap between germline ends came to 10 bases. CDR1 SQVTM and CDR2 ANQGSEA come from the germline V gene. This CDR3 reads CSVEGSGEQYF. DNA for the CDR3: TGCAGCGTTGAAGGGTCGGGGGAGCAGTATTTT.

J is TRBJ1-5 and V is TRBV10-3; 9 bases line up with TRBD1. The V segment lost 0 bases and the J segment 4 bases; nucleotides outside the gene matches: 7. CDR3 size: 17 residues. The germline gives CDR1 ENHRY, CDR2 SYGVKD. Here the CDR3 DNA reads TGTGCCATCAGTGAGTCGGTTATGGGGACAGGGAATCAGCCCCAGCATTTT. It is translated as CAISESVMGTGNQPQHF.

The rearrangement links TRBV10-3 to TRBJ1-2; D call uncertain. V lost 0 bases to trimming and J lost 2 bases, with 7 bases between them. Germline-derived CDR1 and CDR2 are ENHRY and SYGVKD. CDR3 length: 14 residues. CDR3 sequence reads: CAISESTPNYGYTF. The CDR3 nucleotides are TGTGCCATCAGTGAGTCGACACCAAACTATGGCTACACCTTC.

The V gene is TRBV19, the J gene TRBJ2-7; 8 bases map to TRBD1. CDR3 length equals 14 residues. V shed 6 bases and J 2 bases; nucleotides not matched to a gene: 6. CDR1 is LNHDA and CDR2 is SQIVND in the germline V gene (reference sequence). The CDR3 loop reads CASSAGQEAYEQYF. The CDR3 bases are TGTGCCAGTAGCGCGGGACAGGAGGCCTACGAGCAGTACTTC. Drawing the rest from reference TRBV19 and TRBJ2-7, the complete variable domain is DGGITQSPKYLFRKEGQNVTLSCEQNLNHDAMYWYRQDPGQGLRLIYYSQIVNDFQKGDIAEGYSVSREKKESFPLTVTSAQKNPTAFYLCASSAGQEAYEQYFGPGTRLTVT.

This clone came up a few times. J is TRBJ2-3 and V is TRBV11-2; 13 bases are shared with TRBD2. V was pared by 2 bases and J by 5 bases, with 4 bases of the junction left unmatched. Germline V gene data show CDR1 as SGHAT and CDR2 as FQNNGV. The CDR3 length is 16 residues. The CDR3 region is CASSLTSGGAGDTQYF. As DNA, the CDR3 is TGTGCCAGCAGCTTAACTAGCGGGGGGGCCGGAGATACGCAGTATTTT.

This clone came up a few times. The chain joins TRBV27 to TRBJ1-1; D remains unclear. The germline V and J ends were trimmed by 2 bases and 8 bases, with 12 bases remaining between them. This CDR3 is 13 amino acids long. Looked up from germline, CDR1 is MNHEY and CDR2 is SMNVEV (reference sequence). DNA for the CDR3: TGTGCCAGCAGTTTACGGTCCGGGGAAGAAGCTTTCTTT. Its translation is CASSLRSGEEAFF.

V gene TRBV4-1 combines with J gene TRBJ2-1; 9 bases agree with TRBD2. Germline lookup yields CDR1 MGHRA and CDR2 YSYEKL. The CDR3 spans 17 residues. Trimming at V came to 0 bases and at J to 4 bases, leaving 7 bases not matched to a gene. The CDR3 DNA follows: TGCGCCAGCAGCCAAGATGGGCTAGCGGGGCAGTACAATGAGCAGTTCTTC. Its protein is CASSQDGLAGQYNEQFF.

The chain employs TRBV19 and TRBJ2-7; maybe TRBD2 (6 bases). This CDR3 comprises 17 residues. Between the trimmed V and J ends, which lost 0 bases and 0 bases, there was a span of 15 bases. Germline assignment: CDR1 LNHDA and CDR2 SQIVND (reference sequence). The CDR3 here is CASSIDASSGSSYEQYF. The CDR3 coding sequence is TGTGCCAGTAGTATAGATGCGAGTAGCGGCAGCTCCTACGAGCAGTACTTC.

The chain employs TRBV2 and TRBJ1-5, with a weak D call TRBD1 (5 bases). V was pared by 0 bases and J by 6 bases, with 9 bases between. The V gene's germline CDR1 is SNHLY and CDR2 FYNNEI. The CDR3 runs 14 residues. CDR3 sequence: CASSEATVVQPQHF. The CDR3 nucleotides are TGTGCCAGCAGTGAAGCGACAGTTGTTCAGCCCCAGCATTTT.

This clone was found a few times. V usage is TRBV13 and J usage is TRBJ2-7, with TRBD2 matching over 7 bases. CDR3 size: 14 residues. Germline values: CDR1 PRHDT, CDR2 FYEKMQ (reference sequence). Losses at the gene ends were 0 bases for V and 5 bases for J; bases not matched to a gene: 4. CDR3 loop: CASSLGARGDEQYF. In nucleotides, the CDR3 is TGTGCCAGCAGCTTAGGCGCTCGGGGGGACGAGCAGTACTTC.

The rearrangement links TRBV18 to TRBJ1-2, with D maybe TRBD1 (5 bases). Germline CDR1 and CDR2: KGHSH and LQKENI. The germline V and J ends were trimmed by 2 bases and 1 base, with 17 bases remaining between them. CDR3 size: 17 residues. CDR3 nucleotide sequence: TGTGCCAGCTCACCAGGGAGGATGGGACGGATTAACTATGGCTACACCTTC. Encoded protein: CASSPGRMGRINYGYTF.

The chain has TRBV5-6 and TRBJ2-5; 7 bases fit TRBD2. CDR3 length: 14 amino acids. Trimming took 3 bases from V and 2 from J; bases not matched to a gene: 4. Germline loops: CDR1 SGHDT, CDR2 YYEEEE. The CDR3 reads CASSSWGGQETQYF. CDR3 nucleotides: TGTGCCAGCAGCTCCTGGGGGGGGCAAGAGACCCAGTACTTC.

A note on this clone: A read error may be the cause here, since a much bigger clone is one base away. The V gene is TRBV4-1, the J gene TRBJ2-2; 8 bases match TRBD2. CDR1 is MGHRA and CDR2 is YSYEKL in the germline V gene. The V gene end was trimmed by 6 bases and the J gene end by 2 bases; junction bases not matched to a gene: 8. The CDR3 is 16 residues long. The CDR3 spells CASRHTTSDNTGELFF. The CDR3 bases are TGCGCCAGCAGGCATACGACTAGCGACAACACCGGGGAGCTGTTTTTT.

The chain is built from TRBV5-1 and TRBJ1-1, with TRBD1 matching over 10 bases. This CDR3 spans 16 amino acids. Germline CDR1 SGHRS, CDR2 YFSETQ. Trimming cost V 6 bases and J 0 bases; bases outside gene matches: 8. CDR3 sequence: CASNDRDRGMNTEAFF. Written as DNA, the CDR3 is TGCGCCAGCAACGACCGGGACAGGGGCATGAACACTGAAGCTTTCTTT.